Here is one T cell receptor beta chain with its context. Its target is not known. The data belong to a study of STAT3 mutations in large granular lymphocyte leukemia. With V trimmed by 5 bases and J by 4 bases, 11 bases remained unmatched. The CDR3 contains 16 residues. Germline V gene sequence: CDR1 LNHDA, CDR2 SQIVND (reference sequence). The method was immunoSEQ multiplex PCR; TCRdb's version includes in-frame clones alone and lacks a portion of them. This sample yields about 39,000 clones, of which roughly 81% are seen a single time; approximately 0.41% belongs to the top ten. Study-wide findings and caveats: In T-cell large granular lymphocyte leukemia, about half of patients showed multiple immunodominant subclonotypes. TCR clonotype switching after therapy occurred in about 35% of the 18 patients.

The TCR originated in a human donor with T large granular lymphocyte leukemia. Some clones in this sample may be carry-over from other donors' samples. The rearrangement joins TRBV19 to TRBJ1-5; the match to TRBD1 covers 7 bases. The sequenced sample was PBMCs. The CDR3 bases are TGTGCCAGTAGTTACGTGGGGGGCAGGGGGAATCAGCCCCAGCATTTT. Translation: CASSYVGGRGNQPQHF.